This T cell receptor beta chain was obtained from a study of blood T cell repertoires in COVID-19. Study at large: Some COVID-19 samples were acute and others convalescent; all came from the United States, Italy and Spain. Sources were T cells, B-cell-depleted T cells, or PBMCs; the material itself was cDNA or gDNA.

This clone has more than one count but fewer than ten. Per the original methods: Estimation of nucleated cell counts was performed using reference gene primer amplification. Repertoires were generated with immunoSEQ multiplex PCR, while TCRdb's copy carries only in-frame clones and drops some. That table gives V, J and clone size, and the DNA gave D and trimming. Of around 230,000 clones listed, roughly 80% are singletons. The receptor was isolated from a woman of 80 years or more with acute or convalescent COVID-19. Input material: peripheral blood.

The CDR3 sequence: CASSQVPHPSSYNEQFF. DNA of the CDR3: TGCGCCAGCAGCCAAGTCCCTCATCCGAGCTCCTACAATGAGCAGTTCTTC. The genes are TRBV4-1 and TRBJ2-1; unclear D gene. The CDR3 sequence is 17 residues long. V was shortened by 1 base and J by 0 bases, with 13 bases between the two germline ends. Germline lookup yields CDR1 MGHRA and CDR2 YSYEKL.